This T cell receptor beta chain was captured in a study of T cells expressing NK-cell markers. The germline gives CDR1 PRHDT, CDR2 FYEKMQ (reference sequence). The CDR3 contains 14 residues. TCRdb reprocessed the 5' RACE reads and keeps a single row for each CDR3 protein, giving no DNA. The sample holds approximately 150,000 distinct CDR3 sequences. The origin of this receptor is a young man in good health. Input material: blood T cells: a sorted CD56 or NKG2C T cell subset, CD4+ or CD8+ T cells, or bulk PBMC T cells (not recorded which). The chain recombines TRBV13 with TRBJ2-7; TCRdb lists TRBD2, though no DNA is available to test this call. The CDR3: CASSSLAGGGEQYF.